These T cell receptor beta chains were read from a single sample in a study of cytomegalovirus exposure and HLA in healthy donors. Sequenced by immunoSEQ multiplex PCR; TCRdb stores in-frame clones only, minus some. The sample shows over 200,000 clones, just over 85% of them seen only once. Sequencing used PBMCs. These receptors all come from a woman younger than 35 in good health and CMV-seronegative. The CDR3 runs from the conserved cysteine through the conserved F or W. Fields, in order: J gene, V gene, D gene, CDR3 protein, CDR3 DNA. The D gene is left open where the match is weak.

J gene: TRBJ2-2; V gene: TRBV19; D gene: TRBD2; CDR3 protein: CASSTSGGGTGELFF; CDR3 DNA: TGTGCCAGTAGCACTAGCGGAGGGGGCACCGGGGAGCTGTTTTTT
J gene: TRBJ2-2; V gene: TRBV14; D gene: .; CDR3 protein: CASSPPRRRTGELFF; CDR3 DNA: TGTGCCAGCAGCCCTCCTAGGCGCCGGACCGGGGAGCTGTTTTTT
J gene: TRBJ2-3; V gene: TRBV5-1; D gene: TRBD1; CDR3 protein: CASSRDRETDTQYF; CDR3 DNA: TGCGCCAGCAGCCGGGACAGGGAAACAGATACGCAGTATTTT
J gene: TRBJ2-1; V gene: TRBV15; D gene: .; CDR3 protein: CATSRAPGGTVFYNEQFF; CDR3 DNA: TGTGCCACCAGCAGAGCCCCGGGCGGGACGGTCTTCTACAATGAGCAGTTCTTC
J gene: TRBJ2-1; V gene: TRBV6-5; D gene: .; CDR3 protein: CASSYSTLGGGEQFF; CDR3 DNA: TGTGCCAGCAGTTACTCGACTCTGGGAGGCGGGGAGCAGTTCTTC
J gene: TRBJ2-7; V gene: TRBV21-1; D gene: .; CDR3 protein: CASSKKGLAGYPYEQYF; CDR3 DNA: TGTGCCAGCAGCAAAAAAGGACTAGCGGGATACCCCTACGAGCAGTACTTC
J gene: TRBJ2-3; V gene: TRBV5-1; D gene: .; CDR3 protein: CASSFLKEDPSTDTQYF; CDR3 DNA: TGCGCCAGCAGCTTCTTAAAGGAGGACCCCAGCACAGATACGCAGTATTTT
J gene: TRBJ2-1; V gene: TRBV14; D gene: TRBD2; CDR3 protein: CASSQFASGGNEQFF; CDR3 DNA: TGTGCCAGCAGCCAATTCGCTAGCGGGGGGAATGAGCAGTTCTTC
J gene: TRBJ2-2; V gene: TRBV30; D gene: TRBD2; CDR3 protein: CAWSPGGPGGELFF; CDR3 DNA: TGTGCCTGGAGCCCGGGAGGGCCCGGCGGGGAGCTGTTTTTT
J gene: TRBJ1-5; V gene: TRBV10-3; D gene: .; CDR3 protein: CAISRGRDQPQHF; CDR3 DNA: TGTGCCATCAGCAGGGGCAGGGATCAGCCCCAGCATTTT
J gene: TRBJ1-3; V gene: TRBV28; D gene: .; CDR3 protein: CASRPPGYSGNTIYF; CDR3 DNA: TGTGCCAGCAGACCCCCAGGATACTCTGGAAACACCATATATTTT
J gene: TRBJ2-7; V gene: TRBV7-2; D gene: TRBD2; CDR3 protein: CASSPLAGGAYEQYF; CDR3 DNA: TGTGCCAGCAGCCCTCTAGCGGGAGGGGCCTACGAGCAGTACTTC
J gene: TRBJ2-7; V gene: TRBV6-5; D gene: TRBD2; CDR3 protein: CASSYLKSGGSYEQYF; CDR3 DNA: TGTGCCAGCAGTTACTTGAAGAGCGGGGGATCCTACGAGCAGTACTTC